This T cell receptor (beta chain) came from a study of cytotoxic CD8 clonotypes in ibrutinib-treated CLL (dated by TCRdb to the early 2020s). With regard to the full study: The cohort was composed of about 10 relapsed/refractory and roughly 16 treatment-naive patients; IGHV unmutated status was identified in around 17 patients. Responses were partial in approximately 24 patients and complete in 2; after median 68 months follow-up, some 14 stayed in remission and 12 progressed. Response samples were obtained after a median of 12 months of treatment, with a range of roughly 6 to 40 months. An average of around 250,000 productive templates and approximately 90,000 productive rearrangements was obtained per sample. Longitudinal samples were available for about 30% of the roughly 86 trial participants. Cryopreserved peripheral blood mononuclear cells were obtained before treatment, at response, and at either sustained remission or disease progression. Paper-wide results and their limitations: At ibrutinib response clonality went up, during sustained remission it held steady, and at progression it dropped back toward baseline. Public clonotypes were found to be uncommon and were observed to contract or remain stable during treatment; the increase in clonality was shown to reflect expansion of private clonotypes at ibrutinib response. Sampling times were not matched between patients in sustained remission and patients whose disease was progressing, and lymph node repertoires were not examined. At baseline, clonality was higher than in age-matched healthy donors and showed a strong correlation with circulating CD8+ T-cell counts.

Around 2 micrograms of genomic DNA were extracted from cryopreserved PBMCs for TCR beta library preparation. High-throughput TCR beta sequencing was performed on longitudinal blood samples from CLL patients receiving ibrutinib monotherapy. The patients took part in an open-label, single-center phase 2 trial of ibrutinib monotherapy. The CDR3 spans 17 residues, from the cysteine through the phenylalanine. The entry retains the CDR3 DNA only, 51 bases that are in frame from base 1. Trimming takes 3 bases from V and 0 bases from J, and the germline ends sit 17 bases apart. CDR1 WSHSY and CDR2 SAAADI were looked up in the germline V gene. About this clone itself: What this receptor recognizes is not known. No base quality information exists; no much larger clone differs at one position.

Each clonotype received, on average, about 10x coverage in deep resolution sequencing performed on a MiSeq, where the target depth lay between 1 in 1 million and 1 in 200,000 T cells. The immunoSEQ hsTCRB Kit was used to generate the TCR beta libraries. The source study handled its data this way. The data were analyzed with ImmunoSEQ Analyzer and ImmunoSEQ Data Assistant, and V, D and J gene assignments followed IMGT definitions. Clonality, which ranges from 0 to 1, was calculated by subtracting the normalized Shannon entropy of productive rearrangement frequencies from one. Only overrepresented clonotypes making up at least 0.05% of each patient's repertoire were included in the public clonotype analysis. Some 13 age-matched healthy donor repertoires from immuneACCESS served as clonality controls. In its TCRdb copy, this immuneACCESS table keeps in-frame sequences only and misses some clones. Where compared with another copy, unresolved V genes explain less than half of these, and the others have no known cause. V and J calls and clone size are copied from that table; D and trimming were computed from the DNA. The sample table records approximately 29,000 clones; 62% of these occur just once. The ten most abundant clones make up about 15% of the sample.

Here the sequenced sample was PBMCs, taken before ibrutinib treatment. This sequence originates from a human donor with chronic lymphocytic leukemia. The chain employs TRBV10-2 and TRBJ1-1; the D segment cannot be called with confidence. The nucleotides are TGCGCCAGCAGTGAATGGGCCACAACAAAGGTGAACACTGAAGCTTTCTTT. Its amino acids are CASSEWATTKVNTEAFF.